One and the same sample provided the 7 T cell receptor beta chains below, sequenced in a study of blood T cell repertoires in acute mononucleosis. Findings and caveats of the study: Public beta motifs plus an AV5-AJ31 alpha motif appeared to drive GLC-BM selection.

Clones were read by immunoSEQ multiplex PCR, and TCRdb kept only the in-frame ones, dropping some. The data show around 1,400 clones, about 25% seen once. The time point denotes: acute infectious mononucleosis, at clinical presentation within 2 weeks of symptom onset (visit 1). The input for sequencing was EBV GLC epitope tetramer+ CD8+ T cells sorted from PBMCs, taken during acute infectious mononucleosis. Subset given: CD8 T cells binding tetramer with EBV BMLF1 280-288 peptide (GLC-BM). Receptors were obtained from a woman between 18 and 30 years old with infectious mononucleosis caused by EBV.

This clone was detected a few times. V usage is TRBV14 and J usage is TRBJ2-3, with TRBD2 identical over 9 bases. CDR3 size: 15 residues. V lost 5 bases to trimming and J lost 2 bases; unmatched junction nucleotides: 5. CDR1 and CDR2 (germline): SGHDN, FVKESK. CDR3 coding DNA: TGTGCCAGCAGCTTTTCTAGCGGGACCACAGATACGCAGTATTTT. Translation: CASSFSSGTTDTQYF.

This clone was observed once. The V gene is TRBV9, the J gene TRBJ2-7; D is tentatively TRBD1 or TRBD2 (5 bases each). CDR1 is SGDLS and CDR2 is YYNGEE in the germline V gene. The CDR3 has 15 residues. Trimming removed 10 bases from V and 6 bases from J, with 26 bases in between. CDR3 sequence reads: CAGGTTDVLPGEQYF. The CDR3 bases are TGTGCCGGGGGAACGACAGACGTACTCCCTGGCGAGCAGTACTTC.

This clone was counted at least ten times. Distinct nucleotide sequences in the sample also encode this CDR3. J is TRBJ2-1 and V is TRBV9; possibly TRBD2 for D (6 bases). The CDR3 loop spans 13 amino acids. Germline-derived CDR1 and CDR2 are SGDLS and YYNGEE. V lost 10 bases and J lost 8, with 19 bases in between. CDR3: CAYSVAGGDEQFF. As DNA, the CDR3 is TGTGCCTACAGCGTAGCTGGAGGGGATGAGCAGTTCTTC.

With respect to this clone: A read error may explain this, as a much larger clone is one base away. The chain links TRBV6-9 to TRBJ2-1; 7 positions agree with TRBD2. Germline V gene lookup returns CDR1 MNHGY and CDR2 SVAAGI. This CDR3 region has 13 residues. The V and J ends lost 6 bases and 5 bases, in that order; junction bases with no gene match: 4. The CDR3 loop reads CASSWRENNEQFF. Here the CDR3 DNA reads TGTGCCAGCAGCTGGCGGGAGAACAATGAGCAGTTCTTC.

This clone was seen once. The chain uses TRBV7-2 and TRBJ2-7; no reliable D call. The end of the DNA is better explained by TRBJ2-1, so the J call may be wrong. The CDR3 totals 15 residues. Germline CDR1 SGHTA, CDR2 FQGNSA. The CDR3 loop reads CACNLGQILPGEQFF. CDR3 nucleotide sequence: TGTGCCTGCAACCTGGGTCAGATCCTGCCGGGCGAGCAGTTCTTC.

This chain uses TRBV27 with TRBJ2-7, with TRBD2 as a possible D gene (6 bases). Germline CDR1 reads MNHEY; CDR2 reads SMNVEV (reference sequence). This CDR3 is built from 13 residues. Trimming removed 6 bases at V and 0 bases at J, with 9 bases between. CDR3 sequence (DNA): TGTGCCAGCAGCCGGGACTCCTCCTACGAGCAGTACTTC. It encodes CASSRDSSYEQYF.

Regarding this clone: This is likely an artifact of a read error, given a far larger clone one base away. V and J are TRBV19 and TRBJ2-5, with D possibly matching TRBD2 (5 bases). Trimming cost V 9 bases and J 8 bases, with 28 bases left between them. The CDR3 totals 16 residues. Germline values: CDR1 LNHDA, CDR2 SQIVND (reference sequence). The CDR3 loop is CASSLRSGIAPRTQYF. DNA for the CDR3: TGTGCCAGCAGCTTGAGGAGCGGCATTGCCCCCAGAACCCAGTACTTC.